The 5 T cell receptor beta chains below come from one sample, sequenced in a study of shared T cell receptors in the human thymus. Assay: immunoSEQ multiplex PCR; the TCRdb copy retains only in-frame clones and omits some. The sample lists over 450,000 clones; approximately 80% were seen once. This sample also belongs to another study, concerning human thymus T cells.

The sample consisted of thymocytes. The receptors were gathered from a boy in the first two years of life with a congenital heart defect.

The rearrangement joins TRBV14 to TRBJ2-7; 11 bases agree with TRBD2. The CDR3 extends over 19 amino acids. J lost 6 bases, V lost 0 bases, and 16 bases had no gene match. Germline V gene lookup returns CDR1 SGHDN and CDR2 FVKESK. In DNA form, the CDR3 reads TGTGCCAGCAGCCAAGACTACCTTCATAGCGGGAGGGCCGGGGTCGAGCAGTACTTC. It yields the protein CASSQDYLHSGRAGVEQYF.

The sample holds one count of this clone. The CDR3 region is CASGLGIGYNEQFF. For the CDR3, the DNA is TGTGCCAGCGGACTGGGGATAGGCTACAATGAGCAGTTCTTC. The chain joins TRBV21-1 to TRBJ2-1; the D segment call TRBD2 is taken from the table without a DNA check. TRBV21-1 is a recognized pseudogene. The CDR3 covers 14 residues.

The DNA of the CDR3 is TGTGCCAGTAGCGGGTCGGCGGGCACCGGGGAGCTGTTTTTT. Encoded protein: CASSGSAGTGELFF. This chain links TRBV19 with TRBJ2-2, with D possibly matching TRBD2 (5 bases). Germline assignment: CDR1 LNHDA and CDR2 SQIVND (reference sequence). The CDR3 is made up of 14 amino acids. Trimming pared 6 bases from V and 4 bases from J, leaving 12 bases between.

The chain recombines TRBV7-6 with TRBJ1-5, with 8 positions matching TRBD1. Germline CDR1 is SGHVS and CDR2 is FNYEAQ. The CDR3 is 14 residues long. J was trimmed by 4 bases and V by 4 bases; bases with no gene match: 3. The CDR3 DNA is TGTGCCAGCAGCTCAGGGGGCGAGAATCAGCCCCAGCATTTT. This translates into CASSSGGENQPQHF.

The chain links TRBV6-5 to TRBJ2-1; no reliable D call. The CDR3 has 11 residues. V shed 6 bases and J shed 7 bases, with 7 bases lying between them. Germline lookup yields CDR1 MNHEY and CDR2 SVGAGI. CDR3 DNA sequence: TGTGCCAGCAGGGTCGCGAATGAGCAGTTCTTC. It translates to CASRVANEQFF.